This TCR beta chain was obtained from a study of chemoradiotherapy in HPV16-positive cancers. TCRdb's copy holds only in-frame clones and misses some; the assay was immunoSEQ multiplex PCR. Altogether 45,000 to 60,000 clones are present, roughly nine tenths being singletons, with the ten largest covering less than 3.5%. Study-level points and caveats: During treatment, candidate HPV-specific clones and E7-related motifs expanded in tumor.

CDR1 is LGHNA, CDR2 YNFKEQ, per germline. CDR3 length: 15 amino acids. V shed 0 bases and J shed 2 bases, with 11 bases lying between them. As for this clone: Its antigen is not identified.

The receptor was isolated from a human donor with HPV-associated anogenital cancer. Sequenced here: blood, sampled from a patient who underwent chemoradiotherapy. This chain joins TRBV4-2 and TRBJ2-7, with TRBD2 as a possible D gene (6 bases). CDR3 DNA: TGTGCCAGCAGCCAAGAACGAGGAGGGGCCTACGAGCAGTACTTC. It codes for CASSQERGGAYEQYF.